Included here is one T cell receptor beta chain sequence, with context. The sample comes from a study of blood T cell repertoires in COVID-19. About the research overall: PBMCs, B-cell-depleted T cells, or T cells provided the cDNA or gDNA that made up the material.

Clones were sequenced by immunoSEQ multiplex PCR, and TCRdb holds only the in-frame ones, with some missing. The sample has roughly 700,000 clones, 85% to 90% seen once. The CDR3 has 15 amino acids. Germline assignment: CDR1 SGHRS and CDR2 YFSETQ. The V end lost 4 bases, the J end lost 0 bases, and 12 bases lay between the germline ends. The origin of this receptor is a woman under 30 with acute or convalescent COVID-19. This chain connects TRBV5-1 to TRBJ2-3; D perhaps matches TRBD2 (5 bases). The sequencing sample was made of peripheral blood. Here the CDR3 reads CASSPVRGSTDTQYF. DNA for the CDR3: TGCGCCAGCAGCCCGGTCCGGGGAAGCACAGATACGCAGTATTTT.